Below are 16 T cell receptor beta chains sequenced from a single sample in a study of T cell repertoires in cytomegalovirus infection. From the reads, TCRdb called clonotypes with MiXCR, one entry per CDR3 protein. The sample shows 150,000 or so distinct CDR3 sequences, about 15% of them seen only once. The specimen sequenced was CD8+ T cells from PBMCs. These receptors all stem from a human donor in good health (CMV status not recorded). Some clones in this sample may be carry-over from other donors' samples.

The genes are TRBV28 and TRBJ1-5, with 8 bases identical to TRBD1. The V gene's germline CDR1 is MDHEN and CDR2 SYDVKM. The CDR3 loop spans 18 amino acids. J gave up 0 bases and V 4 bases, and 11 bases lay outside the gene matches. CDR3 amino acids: CASSSPRTGLYSNQPQHF. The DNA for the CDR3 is TGTGCCAGCAGTTCGCCTCGGACAGGGCTTTATAGCAATCAGCCCCAGCATTTT.

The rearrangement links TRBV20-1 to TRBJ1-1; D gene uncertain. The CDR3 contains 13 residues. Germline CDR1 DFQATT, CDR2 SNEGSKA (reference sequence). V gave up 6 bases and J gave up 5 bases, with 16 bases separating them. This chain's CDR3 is CSAPQQKGTEAFF. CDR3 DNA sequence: TGCAGTGCGCCTCAGCAGAAGGGAACTGAAGCTTTCTTT.

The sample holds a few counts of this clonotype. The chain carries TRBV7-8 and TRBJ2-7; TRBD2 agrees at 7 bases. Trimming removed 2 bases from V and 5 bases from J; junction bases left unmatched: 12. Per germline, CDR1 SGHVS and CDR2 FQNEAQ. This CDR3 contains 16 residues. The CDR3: CASSLRSSGMDNEQYF. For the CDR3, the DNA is TGTGCCAGCAGCTTAAGGTCGAGCGGGATGGATAACGAGCAGTACTTC. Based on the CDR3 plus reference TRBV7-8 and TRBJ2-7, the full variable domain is GAGVSQSPRYKVAKRGQDVALRCDPISGHVSLFWYQQALGQGPEFLTYFQNEAQLDKSGLPSDRFFAERPEGSVSTLKIQRTQQEDSAVYLCASSLRSSGMDNEQYFGPGTRLTVT.

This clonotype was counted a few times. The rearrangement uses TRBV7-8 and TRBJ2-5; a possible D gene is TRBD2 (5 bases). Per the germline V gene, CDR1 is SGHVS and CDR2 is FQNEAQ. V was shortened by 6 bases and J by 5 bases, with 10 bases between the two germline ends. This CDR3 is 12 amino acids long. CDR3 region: CASSPTGETQYF. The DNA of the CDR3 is TGTGCCAGCAGTCCAACGGGGGAGACCCAGTACTTC.

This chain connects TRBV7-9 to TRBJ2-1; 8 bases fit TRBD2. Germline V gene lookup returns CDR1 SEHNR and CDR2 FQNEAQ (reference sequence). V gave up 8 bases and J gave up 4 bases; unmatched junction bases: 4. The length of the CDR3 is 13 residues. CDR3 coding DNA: TGTGCCAGCGAAACTAGCGGATACAATGAGCAGTTCTTC. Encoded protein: CASETSGYNEQFF.

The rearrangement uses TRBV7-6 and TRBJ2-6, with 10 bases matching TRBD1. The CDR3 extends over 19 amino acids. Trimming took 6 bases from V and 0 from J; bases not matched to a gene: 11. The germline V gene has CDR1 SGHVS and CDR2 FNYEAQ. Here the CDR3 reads CASSLKPGQGNSGANVLTF. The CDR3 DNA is TGTGCCAGCAGTCTTAAGCCGGGACAGGGGAACTCTGGGGCCAACGTCCTGACTTTC.

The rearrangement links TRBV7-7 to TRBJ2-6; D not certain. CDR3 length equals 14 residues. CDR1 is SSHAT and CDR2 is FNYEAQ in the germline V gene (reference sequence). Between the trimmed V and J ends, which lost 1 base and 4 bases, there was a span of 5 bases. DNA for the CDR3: TGTGCCAGCAGCTTAGGAACGGGGGCCAACGTCCTGACTTTC. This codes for CASSLGTGANVLTF.

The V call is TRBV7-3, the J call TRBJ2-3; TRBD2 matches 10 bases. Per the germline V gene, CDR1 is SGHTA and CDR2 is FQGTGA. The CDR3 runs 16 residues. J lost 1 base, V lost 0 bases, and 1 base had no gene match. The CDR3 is CASSLTSGGRTDTQYF. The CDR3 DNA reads TGTGCCAGCAGCTTAACTAGCGGGGGGCGCACAGATACGCAGTATTTT. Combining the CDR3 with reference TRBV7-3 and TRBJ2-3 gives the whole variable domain GAGVSQTPSNKVTEKGKYVELRCDPISGHTALYWYRQSLGQGPEFLIYFQGTGAADDSGLPNDRFFAVRPEGSVSTLKIQRTERGDSAVYLCASSLTSGGRTDTQYFGPGTRLTVL.

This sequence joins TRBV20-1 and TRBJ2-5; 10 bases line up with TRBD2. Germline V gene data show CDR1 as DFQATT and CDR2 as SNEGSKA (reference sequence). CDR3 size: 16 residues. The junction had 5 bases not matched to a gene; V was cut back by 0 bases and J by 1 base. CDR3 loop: CSARDFSGGLQETQYF. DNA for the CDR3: TGCAGTGCTAGAGATTTTAGCGGGGGGCTCCAAGAGACCCAGTACTTC.

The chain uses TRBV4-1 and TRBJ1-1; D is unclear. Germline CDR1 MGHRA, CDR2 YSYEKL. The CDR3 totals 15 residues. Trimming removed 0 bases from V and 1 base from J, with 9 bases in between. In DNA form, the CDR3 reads TGCGCCAGCAGCCAAGACCCAGGCCCGAACACTGAAGCTTTCTTT. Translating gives CASSQDPGPNTEAFF.

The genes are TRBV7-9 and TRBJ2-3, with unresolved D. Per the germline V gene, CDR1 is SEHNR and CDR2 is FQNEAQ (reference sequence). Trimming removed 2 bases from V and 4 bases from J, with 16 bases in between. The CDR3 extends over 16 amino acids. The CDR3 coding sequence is TGTGCCAGCAGCTTACCGACACCACAAATGGCAGATACGCAGTATTTT. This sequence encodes CASSLPTPQMADTQYF.

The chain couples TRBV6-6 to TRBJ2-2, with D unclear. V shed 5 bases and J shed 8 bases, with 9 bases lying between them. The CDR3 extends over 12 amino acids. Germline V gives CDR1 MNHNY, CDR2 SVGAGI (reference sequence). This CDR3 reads CASSPGWGELFF. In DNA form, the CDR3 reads TGTGCCAGCAGTCCCGGTTGGGGGGAGCTGTTTTTT.

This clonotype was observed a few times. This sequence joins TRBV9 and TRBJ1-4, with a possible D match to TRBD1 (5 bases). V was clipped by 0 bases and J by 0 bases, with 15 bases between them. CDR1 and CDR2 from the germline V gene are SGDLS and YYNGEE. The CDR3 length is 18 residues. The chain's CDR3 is CASSVEGRTIATNEKLFF. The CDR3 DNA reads TGTGCCAGCAGCGTAGAGGGGCGGACAATTGCAACTAATGAAAAACTGTTTTTT. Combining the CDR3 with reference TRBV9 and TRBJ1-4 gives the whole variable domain DSGVTQTPKHLITATGQRVTLRCSPRSGDLSVYWYQQSLDQGLQFLIQYYNGEERAKGNILERFSAQQFPDLHSELNLSSLELGDSALYFCASSVEGRTIATNEKLFFGSGTQLSVL.

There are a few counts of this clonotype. For the CDR3, the DNA is TGTGCCAGCAGTCTCCTTGAGCAGTTCTTC. Amino acid sequence: CASSLLEQFF. The rearrangement links TRBV12-3 or TRBV12-4 to TRBJ2-1; D not certain. This CDR3 spans 10 amino acids. Trimming took off 5 bases at V and 9 bases at J, with 5 bases between the two ends.

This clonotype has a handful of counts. This CDR3 is CSATDSSGNTIYF. For the CDR3, the DNA is TGCAGTGCCACCGACAGCTCTGGAAACACCATATATTTT. The rearrangement joins TRBV20-1 to TRBJ1-3; TRBD1 is a possible D gene (5 bases). Per the germline V gene, CDR1 is DFQATT and CDR2 is SNEGSKA (reference sequence). CDR3 length: 13 amino acids. V dropped 6 bases and J dropped 0 bases, with 9 bases sitting between them.

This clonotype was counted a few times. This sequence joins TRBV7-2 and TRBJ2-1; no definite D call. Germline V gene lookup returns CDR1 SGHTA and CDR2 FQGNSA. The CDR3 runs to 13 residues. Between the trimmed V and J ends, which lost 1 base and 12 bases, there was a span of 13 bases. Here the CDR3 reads CASSLGYPWGQFF. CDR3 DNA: TGTGCCAGCAGCTTAGGTTATCCTTGGGGGCAGTTCTTC.